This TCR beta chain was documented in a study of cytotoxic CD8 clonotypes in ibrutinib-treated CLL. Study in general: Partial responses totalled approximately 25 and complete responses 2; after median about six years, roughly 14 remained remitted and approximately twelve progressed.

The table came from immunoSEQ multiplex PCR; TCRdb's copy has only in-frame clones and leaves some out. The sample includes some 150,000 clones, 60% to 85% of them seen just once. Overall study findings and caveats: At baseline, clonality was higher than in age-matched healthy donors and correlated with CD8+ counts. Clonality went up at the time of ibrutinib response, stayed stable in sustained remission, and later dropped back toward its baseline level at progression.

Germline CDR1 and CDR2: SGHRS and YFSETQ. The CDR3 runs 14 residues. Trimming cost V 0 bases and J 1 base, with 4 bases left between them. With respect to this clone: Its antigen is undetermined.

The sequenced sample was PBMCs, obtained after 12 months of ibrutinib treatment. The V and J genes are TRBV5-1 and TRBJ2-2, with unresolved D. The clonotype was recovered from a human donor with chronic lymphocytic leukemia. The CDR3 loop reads CASSLVENTGELFF. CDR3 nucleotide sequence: TGCGCCAGCAGCTTGGTGGAGAACACCGGGGAGCTGTTTTTT.